The clone carrying this T cell receptor beta chain was seen ten or more times. Its specificity is unknown. Using its own MiXCR run on the reads, TCRdb lists one record per CDR3 protein. This table has under 25,000 distinct CDR3 sequences, roughly 21% appearing once. This sample is drawn from a study of lung T cells in sarcoidosis with Löfgren's syndrome. Study observations and caveats: Shared TRAV12-1 and TRBV2 CDR3 motifs across Löfgren's syndrome patients reportedly suggested public CD4+ TCRs. Recognition of an unidentified sarcoidosis antigen was only suggested.

V lost 3 bases, J lost 5 bases, and 11 bases stayed unmatched. This CDR3 is built from 16 residues. The V gene's germline CDR1 is ENHRY and CDR2 SYGVKD. Sequenced input: CD4+ T cells from bronchoalveolar lavage. The receptor was isolated from a human donor with sarcoidosis (Löfgren's syndrome or another form), or a control subject (not recorded which). V and J are TRBV10-3 and TRBJ2-5, with 8 bases lining up with TRBD2. CDR3 amino acids: CAISDIPGGPRETQYF. The CDR3, as DNA: TGTGCCATCAGTGACATCCCGGGGGGGCCGCGTGAGACCCAGTACTTC.